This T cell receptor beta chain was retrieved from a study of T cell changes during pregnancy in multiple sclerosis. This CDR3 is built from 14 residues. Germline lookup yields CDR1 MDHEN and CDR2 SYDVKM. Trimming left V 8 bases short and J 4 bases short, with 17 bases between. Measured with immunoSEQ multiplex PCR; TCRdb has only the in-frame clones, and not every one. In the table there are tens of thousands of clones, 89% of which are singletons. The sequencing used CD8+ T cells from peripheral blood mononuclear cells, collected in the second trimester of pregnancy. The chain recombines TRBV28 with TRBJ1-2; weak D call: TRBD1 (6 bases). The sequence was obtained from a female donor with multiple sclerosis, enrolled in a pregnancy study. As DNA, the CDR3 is TGTGCCAGCGATAACAGGGTCAGGCCCTATGGCTACACCTTC. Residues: CASDNRVRPYGYTF.